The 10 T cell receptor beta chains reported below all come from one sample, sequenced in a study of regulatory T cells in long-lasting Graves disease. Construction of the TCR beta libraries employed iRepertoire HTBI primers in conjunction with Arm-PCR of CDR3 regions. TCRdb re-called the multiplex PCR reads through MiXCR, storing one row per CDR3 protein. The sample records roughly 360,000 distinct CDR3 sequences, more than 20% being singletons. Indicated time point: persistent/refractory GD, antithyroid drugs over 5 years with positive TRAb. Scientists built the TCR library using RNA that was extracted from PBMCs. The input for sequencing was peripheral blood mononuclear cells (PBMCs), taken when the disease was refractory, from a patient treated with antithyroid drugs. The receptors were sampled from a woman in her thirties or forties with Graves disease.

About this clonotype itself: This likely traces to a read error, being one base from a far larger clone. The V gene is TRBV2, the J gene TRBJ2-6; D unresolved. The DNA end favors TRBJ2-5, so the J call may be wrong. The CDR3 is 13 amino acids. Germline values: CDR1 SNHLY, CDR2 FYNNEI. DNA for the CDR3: TGTGCCAGCAGTGGGATAGGAAGTGAGACCCAGTACTTC. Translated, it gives CASSGIGSETQYF.

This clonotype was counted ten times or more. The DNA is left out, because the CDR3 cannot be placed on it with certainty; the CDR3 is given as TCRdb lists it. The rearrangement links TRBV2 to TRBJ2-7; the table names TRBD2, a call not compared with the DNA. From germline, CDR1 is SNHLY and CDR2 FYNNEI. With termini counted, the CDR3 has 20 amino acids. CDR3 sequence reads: CASSEAAGQTTSSTSGVINF.

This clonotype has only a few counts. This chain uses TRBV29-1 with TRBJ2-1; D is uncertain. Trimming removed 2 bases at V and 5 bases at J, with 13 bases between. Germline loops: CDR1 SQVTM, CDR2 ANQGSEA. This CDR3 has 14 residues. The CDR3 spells CSVETWAVDNEQFF. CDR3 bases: TGCAGCGTTGAAACCTGGGCGGTTGACAATGAGCAGTTCTTC.

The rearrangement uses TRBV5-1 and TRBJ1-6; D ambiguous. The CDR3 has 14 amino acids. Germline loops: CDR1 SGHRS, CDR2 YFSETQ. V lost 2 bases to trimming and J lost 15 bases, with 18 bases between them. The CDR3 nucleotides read TGCGCCAGCAGCTTTGAAGTAGAAAGTCGGCGCCTCCACTTT. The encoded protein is CASSFEVESRRLHF.

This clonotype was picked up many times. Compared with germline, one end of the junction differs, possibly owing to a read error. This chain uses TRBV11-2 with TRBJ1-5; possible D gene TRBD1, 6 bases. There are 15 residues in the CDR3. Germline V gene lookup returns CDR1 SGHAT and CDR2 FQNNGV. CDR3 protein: CASSLGGYSNQPQHF. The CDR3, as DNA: TGTGCCAGCAGTTTAGGGGGATATAGCAATCAGCCCCAGCATTTT.

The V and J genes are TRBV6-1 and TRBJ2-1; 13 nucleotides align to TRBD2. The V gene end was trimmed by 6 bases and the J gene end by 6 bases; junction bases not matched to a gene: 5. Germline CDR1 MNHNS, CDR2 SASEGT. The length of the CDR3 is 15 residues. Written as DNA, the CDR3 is TGTGCCAGCAGACCAGGACTAGCGGGAGTCAATGAGCAGTTCTTC. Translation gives CASRPGLAGVNEQFF.

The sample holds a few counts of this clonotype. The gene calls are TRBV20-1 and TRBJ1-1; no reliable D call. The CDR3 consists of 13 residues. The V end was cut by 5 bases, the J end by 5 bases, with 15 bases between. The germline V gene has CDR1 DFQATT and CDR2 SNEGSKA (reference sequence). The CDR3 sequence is CSASDGRWTEAFF. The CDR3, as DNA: TGCAGTGCTTCGGACGGACGTTGGACTGAAGCTTTCTTT.

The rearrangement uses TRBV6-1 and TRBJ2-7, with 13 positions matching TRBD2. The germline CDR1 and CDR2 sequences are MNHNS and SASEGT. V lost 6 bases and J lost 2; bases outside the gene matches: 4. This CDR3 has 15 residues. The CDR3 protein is CASSIGLAGAYEQYF. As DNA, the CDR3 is TGTGCCAGCAGCATCGGACTAGCGGGGGCCTACGAGCAGTACTTC.

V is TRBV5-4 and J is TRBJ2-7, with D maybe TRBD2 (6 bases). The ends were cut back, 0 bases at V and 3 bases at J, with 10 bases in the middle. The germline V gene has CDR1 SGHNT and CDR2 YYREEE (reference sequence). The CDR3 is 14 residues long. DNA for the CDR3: TGTGCCAGCAGCTTGGGACTAGGAAACTACGAGCAGTACTTC. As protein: CASSLGLGNYEQYF.

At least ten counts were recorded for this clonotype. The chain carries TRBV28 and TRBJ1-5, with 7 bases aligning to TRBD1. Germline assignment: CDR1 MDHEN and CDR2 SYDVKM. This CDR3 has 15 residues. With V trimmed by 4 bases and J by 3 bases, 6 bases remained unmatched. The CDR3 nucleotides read TGTGCCAGCAGTTGGACAGGAACCCCCAATCAGCCCCAGCATTTT. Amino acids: CASSWTGTPNQPQHF.